Given below is one T cell receptor (beta chain) in context. At least ten counts were recorded for this clonotype. The antigen this receptor binds is unknown. No quality values exist for individual bases; no much larger clone is one base distant. Here V drops 2 bases and J drops 4 bases, and the junction holds 3 bases not matched to any gene. There are 15 amino acids in the CDR3, from cysteine to phenylalanine inclusive. The retained sequence is limited to the CDR3, 45 bases, with the frame set at the first base. As encoded in the germline V gene, CDR1 is MNHEY while CDR2 is SVGEGT. The time point label corresponds to: newly diagnosed GD, antithyroid drugs for less than 3 months. RNA was extracted from PBMCs in TRIzol for both TCR sequencing and RNA sequencing. Graves' disease was diagnosed according to American Thyroid Association guidelines. Patients for the study were recruited at an endocrinology department in Xi'an, China. Each patient gave 9 to 10 milliliters of peripheral blood, collected in an EDTA anticoagulant tube. Ficoll Paque Plus density gradient separation was used to isolate PBMCs, and no further T cell sorting was performed. RNA quality was checked with an Agilent 2100 Bioanalyzer and agarose gel, and concentration with a NanoDrop 2000.

The sample is drawn from a study of regulatory T cells in long-lasting Graves disease (dated by TCRdb to the early 2020s). With respect to the entire study: In the newly diagnosed Graves' disease group, patients had been taking antithyroid drugs for less than 3 months. Persistent Graves' disease patients were compared with newly diagnosed Graves' disease patients by peripheral blood TCR sequencing and RNA sequencing. The study took place in China and was registered as a clinical trial. A total of roughly 33 samples were covered by TCR sequencing, comprising around 13 persistent and around 20 newly diagnosed Graves' disease patients.

Library preparation used multiplex PCR. Sequenced on an Illumina HiSeq 4000. CDR3 regions were amplified by Arm-PCR with iRepertoire HTBI primers to construct TCR beta libraries. Before sequencing, the PCR products underwent gel purification. For the original study's pipeline: Gene usage analysis of CDR3 amino acid clonotypes relied on the 60 or so TRBV and around 13 TRBJ segments identified across samples. COPE and FqMerger were used to merge the filtered high-quality paired reads into contigs. BLAST was used to align contigs to the IMGT TRBV, TRBD and TRBJ reference genes, and CDR3 was defined following IMGT. Any clonotype with a frequency above 0.1% was classified as a highly expanded clone. Shannon entropy was used to measure repertoire diversity, and the Gini coefficient was used to measure V-J evenness. Clonotypes shared by more than one individual were considered public. TCRdb itself trimmed the public reads at Q25 with fastp, ran MiXCR and retained productive beta chains. Each CDR3 protein appears once, grouped with its most common genes and DNA. For this entry, the V and J calls and clone size follow TCRdb and not the study's own pipeline. Across this sample there are roughly 500,000 distinct CDR3 sequences, with roughly 14% seen only once. The ten largest clones add up to roughly a tenth of the sample.

What the research found in general, with its limitations: Persistent patients shared more public clonotypes among themselves (under 3,000) than newly diagnosed patients did (about 970). As a limitation, the authors acknowledged that the small sample size may reduce accuracy. Lower TCR Shannon entropy and fewer highly expanded clones were observed in persistent Graves' disease patients than in newly diagnosed patients, which suggested clonal expansion. Sequencing and analysis were restricted to the TCR beta chain. The study examined only peripheral blood because the primary lesion, thyroid tissue, could not be accessed. Persistent disease showed preferential use of TRBV28, TRBJ1-2 and TRBJ2-5, whereas newly diagnosed disease favored TRBV20-1 and TRBJ2-1.

This same sample was also taken into another study, of T cells in Graves' hyperthyroidism and ophthalmopathy. As that second study puts it: Stable Graves' hyperthyroidism was defined as the absence of progression to ophthalmopathy over 18 months of follow-up. Hyperthyroidism patients were aged 18 to 65 years and newly diagnosed, with disease duration of less than 2 months. Patients with uncontrolled infections, other autoimmune diseases, pregnancy or lactation were excluded. Diagnoses were established on the basis of clinical symptoms, serum thyroxine and TRAb, thyroid ultrasound, and orbital computed tomography. The first round of RT-PCR for the TCR CDR3 was performed with the HTBI primer set and the Qiagen OneStep RT-PCR kit. Most expanded thyroid clonotypes (frequency above 0.001) were also detected in blood, suggesting blood repertoires may reflect thyroid immune responses. Ophthalmopathy was separated from stable hyperthyroidism by a 13 V-J signature model, with 87.88% sensitivity and just over 81% specificity obtained in cross-validation and 80%/75% obtained in testing. In validation, progression to ophthalmopathy was predicted by the model with around 71% sensitivity and 72.22% specificity, a median of 6.5 months before onset. To identify distinguishing TCR V-J signatures, a discovery cohort of around 98 patients was used, comprising 40 to 45 with Graves' ophthalmopathy and 55 to 65 with stable Graves' hyperthyroidism. Prospective prediction of ophthalmopathy was tested in an independent validation cohort of fewer than 20 hyperthyroidism patients and 15 to 17 patients who later progressed to ophthalmopathy. The approximately 100 discovery patients were divided at random into training and test sets in a 7:3 ratio. Thyroid tissue and blood T-cell repertoires from about 6 Graves' hyperthyroidism patients were also compared in the study. Once sampling was done, hyperthyroidism patients were given methimazole at a starting dose of 30 mg daily, whereas ophthalmopathy patients were given high-dose intravenous methylprednisolone. A second multiplex PCR round built the libraries, followed by size selection and purification. Libraries were sequenced paired-end with 100 bp reads on an Illumina HiSeq2000. SOAPnuke was used to process the raw data, removing reads that contained adapters or uncalled bases, had a mean Phred below 15, or lacked an exact match to the constant primer or identifier. COPE v1.2.5 was used to merge high-quality paired reads, and clonotypes were defined as unique nucleotide sequences. Clonotypes were aligned to IMGT TRBV, TRBD and TRBJ reference segments using MiTCR v1.1. Analysis was restricted to V-J combinations with a frequency above 0.0001, which covered 99.2% of repertoires. The TCS score was defined as the ratio of F50 (clonal expansion) to E x V (chaos), calculated using BLOSUM62-based TCRdist between CDR3 peptides within each V-J. Welch's t-statistics and random forest reduced roughly 540 V-J features to 13, which were used in a naive Bayes classifier (R e1071). Sample size was not statistically predetermined, and blinding of investigators to group allocation was not performed. The paper reports TCR Vbeta CDR3 sequencing of 135 peripheral blood samples: approximately 41 ophthalmopathy, around 80 hyperthyroidism and around 17 progressor patients.

Recombination connected TRBV6-2 or TRBV6-3 to TRBJ2-3; TRBD2 agrees with 10 junctional bases. The source of this sequence is a man aged 30 to 45 with Graves disease. Donor details come from another sample of the same person, matched by shared clones. This sample comprised peripheral blood mononuclear cells (PBMCs), obtained at new diagnosis, from a patient treated with antithyroid drugs. The CDR3 protein sequence reads: CASSYLAGVADTQYF. The sequenced DNA is TGTGCCAGCAGTTACCTAGCGGGAGTAGCAGATACGCAGTATTTT.